Shown below are 14 T cell receptor beta chains from a single sample sequenced in a study of blood T cell repertoires in COVID-19. Generated by immunoSEQ multiplex PCR, the TCRdb table keeps only in-frame clones and is missing some. Of 350,000 or so clones in the sample, roughly 86% were seen once. Sequencing was done on a sample of PBMCs or T cells enriched from blood (not recorded which). The receptors stem from a woman under 40 who had been exposed to COVID-19.

The rearrangement uses TRBV7-9 and TRBJ2-3, with D possibly TRBD2 on 5 matching bases. Trimming stripped 2 bases from V and 2 bases from J, with 8 bases between. Germline CDR1 reads SEHNR; CDR2 reads FQNEAQ (reference sequence). There are 14 residues in the CDR3. The CDR3 DNA is TGTGCCAGCAGCTTATCCCTAGCCACAGATACGCAGTATTTT. This codes for CASSLSLATDTQYF. Using reference TRBV7-9 and TRBJ2-3 for the parts outside the CDR3, the full variable domain is DTGVSQNPRHKITKRGQNVTFRCDPISEHNRLYWYRQTLGQGPEFLTYFQNEAQLEKSRLLSDRFSAERPKGSFSTLEIQRTEQGDSAMYLCASSLSLATDTQYFGPGTRLTVL.

This clone was seen more than once but under ten times. The sample has other DNA sequences that encode this CDR3 too. This chain joins TRBV9 and TRBJ1-1; D might be TRBD1 (5 bases). CDR1 and CDR2 from the germline V gene are SGDLS and YYNGEE. Trimming cost V 4 bases and J 3 bases, with 10 bases left between them. This CDR3 region has 13 residues. CDR3 sequence (DNA): TGTGCCAGCAGCCCAGGGATACACACTGAAGCTTTCTTT. Translating it yields CASSPGIHTEAFF.

V and J are TRBV5-1 and TRBJ1-2; TRBD1 matches at 9 bases. This CDR3 spans 14 amino acids. Germline lookup yields CDR1 SGHRS and CDR2 YFSETQ. The V gene end was trimmed by 2 bases and the J gene end by 4 bases; junction bases not matched to a gene: 3. The CDR3 protein is CASSFDRGIYGYTF. The CDR3 coding sequence is TGCGCCAGCAGCTTCGACAGGGGGATCTATGGCTACACCTTC.

The CDR3: CASSTSGQGEAFF. As DNA, the CDR3 is TGTGCCAGCAGCACCTCGGGACAGGGCGAAGCTTTCTTT. V and J are TRBV7-9 and TRBJ1-1; 9 bases line up with TRBD1. The CDR3 consists of 13 residues. After removal of 5 bases from V and 8 bases from J, the junction contained 6 bases not matched to a gene. CDR1 SEHNR and CDR2 FQNEAQ come from the germline V gene (reference sequence).

V is TRBV28 and J is TRBJ1-4; TRBD1 aligns across 9 bases. V trimming: 3 bases; J trimming: 10 bases; junction bases outside the gene matches: 9. The CDR3 is 15 residues long. CDR1 is MDHEN and CDR2 is SYDVKM in the germline V gene. The CDR3 DNA sequence: TGTGCCAGCAGTTTCCCACAGGGGGCGGGAGCAAAACTGTTTTTT. It translates to CASSFPQGAGAKLFF.

V gene TRBV19 combines with J gene TRBJ1-5; 12 positions agree with TRBD1. Germline CDR1 and CDR2: LNHDA and SQIVND (reference sequence). V shed 6 bases, J shed 7 bases, and the junction held 4 bases outside the gene matches. This CDR3 is built from 14 residues. The CDR3 nucleotides are TGTGCCAGTAGGGGACAGGGGGCCGGGCAGCCCCAGCATTTT. Translating it yields CASRGQGAGQPQHF.

The chain links TRBV14 to TRBJ2-4; TRBD2 matches at 7 bases. Germline V gene data show CDR1 as SGHDN and CDR2 as FVKESK. The length of the CDR3 is 12 residues. V lost 5 bases and J lost 8; bases outside the gene matches: 3. The CDR3 loop reads CASSTGRYIQYF. The CDR3 nucleotides are TGTGCCAGCAGCACCGGGAGGTACATTCAGTACTTC.

DNA for the CDR3: TGTGCCAGCAGCTCCCCGCCCACGGGGGAGCAGTACTTC. Amino acids: CASSSPPTGEQYF. This chain links TRBV13 with TRBJ2-7, with a tentative D call TRBD2 (5 bases). Looked up from germline, CDR1 is PRHDT and CDR2 is FYEKMQ (reference sequence). CDR3 size: 13 residues. The germline V and J ends were trimmed by 4 bases and 7 bases, with 14 bases remaining between them. The whole variable domain, remainder taken from reference TRBV13 and TRBJ2-7, is AAGVIQSPRHLIKEKRETATLKCYPIPRHDTVYWYQQGPGQDPQFLISFYEKMQSDKGSIPDRFSAQQFSDYHSELNMSSLELGDSALYFCASSSPPTGEQYFGPGTRLTVT.

The chain links TRBV9 to TRBJ2-1; TRBD2 is a possible D gene (6 bases). CDR3 length equals 15 residues. V lost 4 bases, J lost 1 base, and 12 bases lay in between. The germline V gene has CDR1 SGDLS and CDR2 YYNGEE. The CDR3 DNA follows: TGTGCCAGCAGCATGTTCCTAGCGTCCTACAATGAGCAGTTCTTC. This gives the protein CASSMFLASYNEQFF.

This chain connects TRBV9 to TRBJ1-1, with D hard to call. Germline V gene sequence: CDR1 SGDLS, CDR2 YYNGEE. The V end was cut by 0 bases, the J end by 0 bases, with 9 bases between. The length of the CDR3 is 15 residues. Here the CDR3 reads CASSVERVMNTEAFF. Written as DNA, the CDR3 is TGTGCCAGCAGCGTAGAACGCGTCATGAACACTGAAGCTTTCTTT.

The CDR3 DNA reads TGTGCCAGCAGTCCCTTGGCGGTTCTTGGCCAAGAGACCCAGTACTTC. It codes for CASSPLAVLGQETQYF. The V and J genes are TRBV27 and TRBJ2-5, with D unclear. Per the germline V gene, CDR1 is MNHEY and CDR2 is SMNVEV (reference sequence). Trimming removed 5 bases from V and 1 base from J, with 17 bases in between. The length of the CDR3 is 16 residues.

The chain recombines TRBV27 with TRBJ2-1; 9 positions match TRBD2. The length of the CDR3 is 15 residues. Looked up from germline, CDR1 is MNHEY and CDR2 is SMNVEV (reference sequence). V shed 2 bases and J 6 bases; nucleotides not matched to a gene: 5. CDR3 sequence reads: CASSLPAGGPNEQFF. The CDR3 coding sequence is TGTGCCAGCAGTTTACCGGCGGGAGGGCCCAATGAGCAGTTCTTC.

This chain joins TRBV9 and TRBJ1-2; tentative D call: TRBD1 (5 bases). The CDR3 consists of 13 residues. The germline V and J ends were trimmed by 4 bases and 4 bases, with 11 bases remaining between them. CDR1 is SGDLS and CDR2 is YYNGEE in the germline V gene. The CDR3 DNA reads TGTGCCAGCAGCCGAACAGACAGCTATGGCTACACCTTC. This sequence encodes CASSRTDSYGYTF.

V is TRBV19 and J is TRBJ1-5; D gene unclear. The CDR3 covers 14 residues. V lost 1 base and J lost 6, with 10 bases in between. Per germline, CDR1 LNHDA and CDR2 SQIVND (reference sequence). The CDR3 DNA reads TGTGCCAGTAGTATAGGCCGGGCGGGTCAGCCCCAGCATTTT. Amino acid sequence: CASSIGRAGQPQHF.